A single sample gave rise to the 10 T cell receptor beta chains below, sequenced in a study of read filtering for tumor transcriptome and immune sequencing. Molecular barcoded adaptors covering alpha/delta and beta/gamma chains were used on 400 ng RNA. TCRdb reprocessed the reads with MiXCR, giving one entry per CDR3 protein. The sample contains 75,000 to 90,000 distinct CDR3 sequences, around 12% of which appear only once. Sequences were obtained from a population of CD138-negative cells sorted from bone marrow. The receptors come from a donor aged 40 or older with multiple myeloma.

There are many counts of this clonotype. V is TRBV6-6 and J is TRBJ2-3; TRBD2 agrees at 10 bases. There are 17 residues in the CDR3. Trimming at V came to 6 bases and at J to 1 base, leaving 10 bases not matched to a gene. Germline V gene lookup returns CDR1 MNHNY and CDR2 SVGAGI (reference sequence). The CDR3 sequence is CASRPPSGGLGTDTQYF. CDR3 sequence (DNA): TGTGCCAGCAGACCTCCTAGCGGGGGCCTGGGCACAGATACGCAGTATTTT.

This clonotype was detected many times. The chain is built from TRBV5-1 and TRBJ2-3; 7 bases fit TRBD1. V was clipped by 4 bases and J by 3 bases; unmatched bases: 8. CDR1 is SGHRS and CDR2 is YFSETQ in the germline V gene. The CDR3 runs to 15 residues. The CDR3 region is CASSPGQISTDTQYF. The CDR3 nucleotides read TGCGCCAGCAGCCCGGGACAGATCTCGACAGATACGCAGTATTTT.

The chain recombines TRBV12-3 or TRBV12-4 with TRBJ2-7; tentatively, D is TRBD1 (6 bases). V lost 5 bases and J 0 bases, leaving 14 bases between the germline ends. The CDR3 totals 15 residues. CDR3 protein: CASSGTDRYSYEQYF. CDR3 sequence (DNA): TGTGCCAGCAGTGGAACAGACAGGTACTCCTACGAGCAGTACTTC.

This clonotype turned up a few times. The rearrangement links TRBV10-3 to TRBJ2-5; weak D call: TRBD2 (5 bases). Per germline, CDR1 ENHRY and CDR2 SYGVKD. This CDR3 has 13 residues. V was cut by 8 bases and J by 2 bases, with 12 bases left in between. The CDR3 protein is CAICRDLQETQYF. In DNA, the CDR3 is TGTGCCATCTGTCGGGATTTACAAGAGACCCAGTACTTC.

This clonotype was counted at least ten times. The chain recombines TRBV7-9 with TRBJ2-3; perhaps TRBD2 as D (6 bases). This CDR3 has 14 residues. The germline V gene has CDR1 SEHNR and CDR2 FQNEAQ (reference sequence). Trimming removed 6 bases at V and 4 bases at J, with 14 bases between. The CDR3 sequence: CASRRYSGADTQYF. In DNA, the CDR3 is TGTGCCAGCAGGCGATACTCGGGAGCAGATACGCAGTATTTT.

There are a few counts of this clonotype. The chain combines TRBV24-1 with TRBJ2-1, with 15 bases aligning to TRBD2. Germline values: CDR1 KGHDR, CDR2 SFDVKD. This CDR3 has 15 residues. V was pared by 5 bases and J by 7 bases, with 2 bases of the junction left unmatched. CDR3 DNA sequence: TGTGCCACCAGTGTGGGACTAGCGGGAGGAAATGAGCAGTTCTTC. Its translation: CATSVGLAGGNEQFF.

This clonotype was counted at least ten times. The V gene is TRBV7-3, the J gene TRBJ2-3; no clear D gene. Per germline, CDR1 SGHTA and CDR2 FQGTGA. The CDR3 spans 14 residues. The V and J ends lost 0 bases and 5 bases respectively, with 9 bases between them. The CDR3 coding sequence is TGTGCCAGCAGCTTAACGCGGAGTCAAGATACGCAGTATTTT. Encoded protein: CASSLTRSQDTQYF.

The chain recombines TRBV20-1 with TRBJ2-1; D is possibly TRBD2 (6 bases). Germline lookup yields CDR1 DFQATT and CDR2 SNEGSKA (reference sequence). Trimming pared 6 bases from V and 0 bases from J, leaving 18 bases between. CDR3 size: 16 residues. CDR3 region: CSASGGGPRSYNEQFF. The CDR3 nucleotides read TGCAGTGCGTCCGGTGGAGGGCCTCGCTCCTACAATGAGCAGTTCTTC.

This clonotype appeared many times. This chain links TRBV6-5 with TRBJ2-6; the D gene is possibly TRBD2 (6 bases). CDR1 is MNHEY, CDR2 SVGAGI, per germline. The CDR3 covers 16 residues. V lost 7 bases, J lost 0 bases, and 13 bases lay in between. Here the CDR3 reads CASKEGSNSGANVLTF. The CDR3 DNA sequence: TGTGCCAGCAAGGAGGGGTCCAACTCTGGGGCCAACGTCCTGACTTTC.

The V and J genes are TRBV3-1 and TRBJ2-5; D gene uncertain. The CDR3 has 14 residues. V shed 3 bases and J shed 5 bases, with 13 bases lying between them. The germline gives CDR1 LGHDT, CDR2 YNNKEL (reference sequence). CDR3 sequence (DNA): TGTGCCAGCAGCCAGAATTTTCGCTCGGAGACCCAGTACTTC. It specifies CASSQNFRSETQYF.